This T cell receptor (beta chain) was found in a study of T cells after yellow fever vaccination. Points from the study as a whole: Clonotypes shared by both compartments, CD4 and CD8, made up a small share.

This clonotype showed up many times. Its antigen is not known. This CDR3 comprises 11 residues. V shed 4 bases and J shed 2 bases, with 2 bases lying between them. CDR1 is LGHNT and CDR2 is FRNRAP in the germline V gene. TCRdb analysed the 5' RACE reads with MiXCR anew, one entry per CDR3 protein. The table has about 400,000 distinct CDR3 sequences, under 7.5% seen once. The sample was PBMCs, taken 5 days after the yellow fever booster vaccination. This sequence originates from a man aged 25 to 45 who received the YFV17D yellow fever vaccine. V gene TRBV12-5 combines with J gene TRBJ2-5, with D hard to call. CDR3 DNA: TGTGCTAGTGGTTCACAAGAGACCCAGTACTTC. Encoded protein: CASGSQETQYF.